One and the same sample provided the 9 T cell receptor beta chains below, sequenced in a study of vaccination and CD4 T cells after COVID-19. The Oncomine TCR Beta short-read assay was what sequenced the DNA obtained from cultured CD4+ T cells. Each CDR3 protein gets one entry after TCRdb re-called the PCR reads with MiXCR. The profile shows 16,000 or so distinct CDR3 sequences, approximately 55% of them singletons. The sample's treatment: approximately 10-day PBMC culture with coronavirus spike peptide pools or control peptides (ViraFEST assay). No antigen is known for these receptors. Sample: CD4+ T cells from blood, cultured in vitro. All receptors come from a human donor who had recovered from COVID-19.

The DNA of the CDR3 is TGTGCCAGCAGTGAACAGGGTGGCACTGAAGCTTTCTTT. Translating gives CASSEQGGTEAFF. The chain is built from TRBV7-2 and TRBJ1-1, with D possibly being TRBD1 (6 bases). Trimming took 6 bases from V and 4 from J, leaving 12 bases between them. Per the germline V gene, CDR1 is SGHTA and CDR2 is FQGNSA. The CDR3 has 13 residues.

CDR3: CASSRGELHYSGANVLTF. The CDR3, as DNA: TGTGCCAGCAGCCGAGGAGAGCTACATTACTCTGGGGCCAACGTCCTGACTTTC. The chain recombines TRBV11-2 with TRBJ2-6; no definite D call. Germline V gene lookup returns CDR1 SGHAT and CDR2 FQNNGV. Trimming cost V 5 bases and J 0 bases, with 17 bases left between them. The CDR3 is 18 residues long.

The chain joins TRBV10-3 to TRBJ2-7, with D perhaps TRBD2 (6 bases). V was cut by 4 bases and J by 1 base, with 11 bases left in between. This CDR3 contains 14 residues. Germline CDR1 and CDR2: ENHRY and SYGVKD. The DNA for the CDR3 is TGTGCCATCAGTGGGGGAGGCAGATCCTACGAGCAGTACTTC. Translation gives CAISGGGRSYEQYF.

This sequence joins TRBV20-1 and TRBJ2-1; maybe TRBD1 (5 bases). This CDR3 contains 15 residues. Looked up from germline, CDR1 is DFQATT and CDR2 is SNEGSKA (reference sequence). V was cut by 6 bases and J by 5 bases, with 20 bases left in between. The CDR3 DNA reads TGCAGTGCCGAGAACCCAGGGTTAGGGGACAATGAGCAGTTCTTC. Translated: CSAENPGLGDNEQFF.

The V call is TRBV24-1, the J call TRBJ1-5, with D possibly matching TRBD1 (5 bases). With 2 bases removed from V and 4 bases from J, the gap between germline ends came to 11 bases. The CDR3 runs to 15 residues. Germline CDR1 reads KGHDR; CDR2 reads SFDVKD. The CDR3 region has the DNA TGTGCCACCAGTGATTCCCAGGGAGGGAATCAGCCCCAGCATTTT. This translates into CATSDSQGGNQPQHF.

This clonotype was detected a few times. This chain joins TRBV5-1 and TRBJ1-1, with 7 bases identical to TRBD1. J gave up 5 bases and V 0 bases, and 10 bases lay outside the gene matches. The length of the CDR3 is 16 residues. The V gene's germline CDR1 is SGHRS and CDR2 YFSETQ. The CDR3 nucleotides read TGCGCCAGCAGCTTGGGTGTCAGGGGGAGCGGGACTGAAGCTTTCTTT. This encodes CASSLGVRGSGTEAFF.

V is TRBV20-1 and J is TRBJ1-2, with D uncertain. The CDR3 runs to 11 residues. V was trimmed by 3 bases and J by 6 bases, leaving 8 bases between them. Germline loops: CDR1 DFQATT, CDR2 SNEGSKA (reference sequence). CDR3 amino acids: CSASNRNGYTF. CDR3 in DNA: TGCAGTGCTAGTAATCGGAATGGCTACACCTTC.

This chain uses TRBV4-1 with TRBJ2-3; maybe TRBD2 (7 bases). The CDR3 length is 17 residues. Per germline, CDR1 MGHRA and CDR2 YSYEKL. Trimming removed 1 base from V and 2 bases from J, with 16 bases in between. The CDR3 DNA sequence: TGCGCCAGCAGCCAAGGCACCAGGGAGGGGGACACAGATACGCAGTATTTT. Residues: CASSQGTREGDTDTQYF.

This rearrangement joins TRBV7-2 to TRBJ2-1, with 11 bases matching TRBD1. Germline lookup yields CDR1 SGHTA and CDR2 FQGNSA. This CDR3 comprises 18 residues. Unmatched junction bases numbered 9, after V lost 5 bases and J lost 0 bases. CDR3 region: CASSVGDRGEGSYNEQFF. The CDR3 DNA follows: TGTGCCAGCAGCGTAGGGGACAGGGGGGAGGGCTCCTACAATGAGCAGTTCTTC.